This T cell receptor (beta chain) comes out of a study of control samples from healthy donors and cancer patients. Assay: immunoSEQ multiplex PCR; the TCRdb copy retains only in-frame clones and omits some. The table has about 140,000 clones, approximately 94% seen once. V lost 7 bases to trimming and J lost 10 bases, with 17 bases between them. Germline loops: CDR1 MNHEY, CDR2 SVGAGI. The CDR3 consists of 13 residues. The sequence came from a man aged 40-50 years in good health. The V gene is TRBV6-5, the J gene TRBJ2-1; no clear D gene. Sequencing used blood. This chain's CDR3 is CASTFRRSGEQFF. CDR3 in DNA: TGTGCCAGCACCTTCAGGCGGTCAGGCGAGCAGTTCTTC.